This TCR beta chain was identified in a study of T cell repertoires in cytomegalovirus infection. General observations from the study: Carriers of CMV plus the relevant HLA were identified by cumulative public TCR beta family frequency. HLA-C-restricted CMV clonotypes gave the most frequent clonotype in two of eight donors.

TCRdb re-analysed the reads in MiXCR, keeping a single row per CDR3 protein. The table has about 230,000 distinct CDR3 sequences, around 6.2% seen once. The sample holds many counts of this clonotype. Its cognate antigen is unknown. This TCR was sampled from a human donor in good health (CMV status not recorded). Some clones in this sample may be carry-over from other donors' samples. The sample was PBMCs.

The CDR3 spells CASQAILNTGELFF. The CDR3 DNA reads as TGTGCCAGCCAAGCGATCCTGAACACCGGGGAGCTGTTTTTT. The gene calls are TRBV2 and TRBJ2-2; D remains ambiguous. This CDR3 has 14 residues. Between the trimmed V and J ends, which lost 8 bases and 1 base, there was a span of 11 bases. In germline, CDR1 is SNHLY, CDR2 FYNNEI.